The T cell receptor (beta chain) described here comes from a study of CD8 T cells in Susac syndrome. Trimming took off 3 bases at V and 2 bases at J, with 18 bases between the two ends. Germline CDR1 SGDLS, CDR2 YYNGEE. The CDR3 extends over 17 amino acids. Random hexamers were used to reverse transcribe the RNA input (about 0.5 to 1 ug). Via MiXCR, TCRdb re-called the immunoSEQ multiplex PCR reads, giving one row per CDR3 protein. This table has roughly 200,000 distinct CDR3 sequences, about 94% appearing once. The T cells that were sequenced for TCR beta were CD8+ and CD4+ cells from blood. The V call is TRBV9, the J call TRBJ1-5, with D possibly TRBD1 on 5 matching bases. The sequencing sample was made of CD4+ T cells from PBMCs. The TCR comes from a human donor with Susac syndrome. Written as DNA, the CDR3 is TGTGCCAGCAGCGCGGGGGGGTCAAAGGACGGCAATCAGCCCCAGCATTTT. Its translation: CASSAGGSKDGNQPQHF.